The clone carrying this T cell receptor (beta chain) has just one count. These data belong to a study of blood T cell repertoires in COVID-19. The germline V gene encodes CDR1 SGHDT and CDR2 YYEEEE. CDR3 length: 15 amino acids. The V and J ends lost 6 bases and 2 bases respectively, with 16 bases between them. Only in-frame clones appear in the TCRdb table, and some are missing; sequencing was by immunoSEQ multiplex PCR. The repertoire holds about 100,000 clones, roughly 87% seen once, with around 6.9% in the top ten. The sample consisted of peripheral blood. This chain links TRBV5-6 with TRBJ2-3; maybe TRBD2 (6 bases). The sequence came from a man aged 30 to 39 in a cohort sampled during active COVID-19. The CDR3 here is CASTTRDSHTDTQYF. CDR3 coding DNA: TGTGCCAGCACCACCCGGGACTCACACACAGATACGCAGTATTTT.